The clone carrying this T cell receptor beta chain was recorded only once. The target antigen is unknown. TCRdb's copy holds only in-frame clones and misses some; the assay was immunoSEQ multiplex PCR. Altogether approximately 100,000 clones are present, around nine tenths being singletons, with the ten largest covering about 3%. These data originate in a study of T cell responses to AZD1222 COVID-19 vaccine. Study results and caveats: Variant regions that are unmutated are reportedly the target of nearly half of spike-specific TCRs. All repertoire sampling was performed exclusively after the peak T cell response. Clonal diversity may have been underestimated in mostly white British donors. Baseline serology detected seropositivity in only six AZD1222 recipients.

This CDR3 has 15 residues. Germline trimming cut 2 bases from V and 6 bases from J; bases unmatched to any gene: 5. Germline V gene data show CDR1 as MNHNS and CDR2 as SASEGT. The receptor's source is an adult in good health. The material was peripheral blood, obtained on day 0 of AZD1222 vaccination. The gene calls are TRBV6-1 and TRBJ2-1, with TRBD1 matching over 9 bases. CDR3 DNA sequence: TGTGCCAGCAGTGAAAGCCCGGGACAGGGCAATGAGCAGTTCTTC. Translation: CASSESPGQGNEQFF.